The subject of this entry is one T cell receptor beta chain. As yet, its antigen is unknown. The data were taken from a study of cytomegalovirus exposure and HLA in healthy donors. Study background: Early on, a data release was issued that held some 85 million unique TCRs from HLA-typed donors. Whole-study findings and limits: A later examination showed that TCR association rates differed by HLA locus, with DRB1 most and HLA-C fewest. Evidence from a later analysis indicated that most CMV-associated TCR beta chains looked HLA-restricted.

This CDR3 has 14 residues. Germline V lookup: CDR1 SGHDT, CDR2 YYEEEE. Trimming took 6 bases from V and 7 from J; bases not matched to a gene: 9. The PCR made use of 60 Vbeta and 13 Jbeta primers. The authors' processing: Later reanalysis found around 84 million unique TCR beta chains, around 9.9 million of them shared. The table came from immunoSEQ multiplex PCR; TCRdb's copy has only in-frame clones and leaves some out. Clone size and the V and J calls come from that table; the DNA yielded D and trimming. The sample consists of about 150,000 clones, around three quarters of them appearing once. The receptor was isolated from a woman in her forties in good health and CMV-seronegative. Input material: PBMCs. V usage is TRBV5-6 and J usage is TRBJ2-7; 11 nucleotides align to TRBD1. This CDR3 is CASNLGQGAGEQYF. The CDR3 coding sequence is TGTGCCAGCAACCTTGGACAGGGGGCAGGGGAGCAGTACTTC.